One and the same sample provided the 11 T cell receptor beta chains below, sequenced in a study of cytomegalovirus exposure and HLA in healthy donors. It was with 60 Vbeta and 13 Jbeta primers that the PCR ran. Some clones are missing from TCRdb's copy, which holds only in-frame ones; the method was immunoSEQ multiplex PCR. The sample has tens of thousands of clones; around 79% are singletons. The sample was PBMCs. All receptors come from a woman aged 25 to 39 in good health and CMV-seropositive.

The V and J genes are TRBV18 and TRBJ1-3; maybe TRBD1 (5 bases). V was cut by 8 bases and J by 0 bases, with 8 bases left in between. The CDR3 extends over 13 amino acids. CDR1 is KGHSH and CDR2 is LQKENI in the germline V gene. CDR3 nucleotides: TGTGCCAGCGCGACAGTCTCTGGAAACACCATATATTTT. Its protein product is CASATVSGNTIYF.

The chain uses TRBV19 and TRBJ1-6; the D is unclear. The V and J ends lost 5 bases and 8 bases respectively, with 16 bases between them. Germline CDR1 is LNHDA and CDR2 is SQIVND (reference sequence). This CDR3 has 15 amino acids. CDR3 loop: CASSEGGNYDSPLHF. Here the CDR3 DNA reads TGTGCCAGTAGTGAGGGAGGGAATTACGATTCACCCCTCCACTTT. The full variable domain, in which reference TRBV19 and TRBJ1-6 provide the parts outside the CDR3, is DGGITQSPKYLFRKEGQNVTLSCEQNLNHDAMYWYRQDPGQGLRLIYYSQIVNDFQKGDIAEGYSVSREKKESFPLTVTSAQKNPTAFYLCASSEGGNYDSPLHFGNGTRLTVT.

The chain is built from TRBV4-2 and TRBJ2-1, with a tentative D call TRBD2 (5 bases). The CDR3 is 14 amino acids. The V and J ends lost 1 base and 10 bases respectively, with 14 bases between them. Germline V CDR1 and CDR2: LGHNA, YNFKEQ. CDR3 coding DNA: TGTGCCAGCAGCCAAGGCCCCCGGTTAGCGGAGCAGTTCTTC. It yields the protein CASSQGPRLAEQFF.

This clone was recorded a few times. CDR3 amino acids: CASSLAGLGVNEQFF. The CDR3 DNA reads as TGTGCCAGCAGCTTAGCAGGGTTGGGCGTTAATGAGCAGTTCTTC. V gene TRBV11-3 combines with J gene TRBJ2-1; a weak D match, TRBD1 (5 bases). V lost 1 base and J 7 bases, leaving 14 bases between the germline ends. Germline values: CDR1 SGHNT, CDR2 YENEEA. The CDR3 is 15 amino acids. The variable domain in full, with the rest retrieved from reference TRBV11-3 and TRBJ2-1, is EAGVVQSPRYKIIEKKQPVAFWCNPISGHNTLYWYLQNLGQGPELLIRYENEEAVDDSQLPKDRFSAERLKGVDSTLKIQPAELGDSAVYLCASSLAGLGVNEQFFGPGTRLTVL.

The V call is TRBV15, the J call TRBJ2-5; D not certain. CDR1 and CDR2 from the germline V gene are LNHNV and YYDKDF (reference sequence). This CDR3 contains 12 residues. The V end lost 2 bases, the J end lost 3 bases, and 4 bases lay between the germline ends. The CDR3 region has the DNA TGTGCCACCAGCAGACTAAAAGAGACCCAGTACTTC. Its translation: CATSRLKETQYF. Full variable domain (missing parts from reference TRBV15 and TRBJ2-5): DAMVIQNPRYQVTQFGKPVTLSCSQTLNHNVMYWYQQKSSQAPKLLFHYYDKDFNNEADTPDNFQSRRPNTSFCFLDIRSPGLGDTAMYLCATSRLKETQYFGPGTRLLVL.

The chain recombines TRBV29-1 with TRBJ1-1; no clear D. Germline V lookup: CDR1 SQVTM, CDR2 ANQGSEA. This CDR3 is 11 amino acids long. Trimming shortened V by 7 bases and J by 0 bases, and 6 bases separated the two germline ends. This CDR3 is CSAILNTEAFF. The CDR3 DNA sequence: TGCAGCGCAATTTTGAACACTGAAGCTTTCTTT.

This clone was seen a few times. The chain's CDR3 is CASSYRPGQRETKNIQYF. The CDR3 DNA is TGTGCCAGCAGCTATAGACCCGGACAGAGGGAGACCAAAAACATTCAGTACTTC. The chain joins TRBV7-8 to TRBJ2-4; D is possibly TRBD1 (6 bases). Germline CDR1 reads SGHVS; CDR2 reads FQNEAQ. CDR3 size: 18 residues. Between the trimmed V and J ends, which lost 4 bases and 2 bases, there was a span of 21 bases.

For the CDR3, the DNA is TGTGCCAGCAGCTCGAATCGCGGGAGATATACCGGGGAGCTGTTTTTT. It translates to CASSSNRGRYTGELFF. The chain joins TRBV7-2 to TRBJ2-2; 7 bases line up with TRBD2. The CDR3 consists of 16 residues. The V segment lost 4 bases and the J segment 5 bases; nucleotides outside the gene matches: 10. CDR1 SGHTA and CDR2 FQGNSA come from the germline V gene.

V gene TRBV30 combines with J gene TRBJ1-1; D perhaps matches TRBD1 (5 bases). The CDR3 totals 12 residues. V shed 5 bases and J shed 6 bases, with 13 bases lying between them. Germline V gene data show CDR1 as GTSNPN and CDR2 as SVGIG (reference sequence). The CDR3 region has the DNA TGTGCCTGGCGATCAGACAGAGCTGAAGCTTTCTTT. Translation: CAWRSDRAEAFF.

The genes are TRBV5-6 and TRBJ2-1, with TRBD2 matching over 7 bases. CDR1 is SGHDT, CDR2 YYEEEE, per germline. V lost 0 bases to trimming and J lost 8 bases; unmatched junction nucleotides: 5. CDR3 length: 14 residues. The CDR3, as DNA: TGTGCCAGCAGCTTGGTCGGGGGGAATCATGAGCAGTTCTTC. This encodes CASSLVGGNHEQFF.

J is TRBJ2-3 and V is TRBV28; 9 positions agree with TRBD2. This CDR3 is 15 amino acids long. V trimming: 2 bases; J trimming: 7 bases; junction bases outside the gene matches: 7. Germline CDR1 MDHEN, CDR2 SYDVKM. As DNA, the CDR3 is TGTGCCAGCAGTTTAGGGCCCGGGACTAGCAATACGCAGTATTTT. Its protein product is CASSLGPGTSNTQYF.